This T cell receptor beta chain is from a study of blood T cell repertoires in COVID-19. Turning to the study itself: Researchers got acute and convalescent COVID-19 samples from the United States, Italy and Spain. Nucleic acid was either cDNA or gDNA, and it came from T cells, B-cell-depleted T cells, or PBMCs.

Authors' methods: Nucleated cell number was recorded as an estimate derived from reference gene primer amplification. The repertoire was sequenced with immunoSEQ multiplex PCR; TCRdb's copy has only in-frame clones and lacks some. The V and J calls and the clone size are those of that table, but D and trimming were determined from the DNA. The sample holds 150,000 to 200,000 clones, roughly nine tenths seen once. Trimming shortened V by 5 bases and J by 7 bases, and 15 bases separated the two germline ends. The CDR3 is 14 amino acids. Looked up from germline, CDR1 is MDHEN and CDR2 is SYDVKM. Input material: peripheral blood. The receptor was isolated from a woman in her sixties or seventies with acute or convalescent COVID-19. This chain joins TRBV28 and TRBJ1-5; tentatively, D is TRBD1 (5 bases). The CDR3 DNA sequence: TGTGCCAGCAGTGCCCCGGGGGGTGACCAGCCCCAGCATTTT. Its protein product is CASSAPGGDQPQHF.